These T cell receptor beta chains were read from a single sample in a study of T cells in Graves' hyperthyroidism and ophthalmopathy. TCRdb ran MiXCR on the multiplex PCR reads and lists one entry per CDR3 protein. There are hundreds of thousands of distinct CDR3 sequences in the sample; about 20% occur only once, and under 35% lies in the top ten. Sequenced: blood. The source is a man aged 25 to 40 with Graves' ophthalmopathy. Both conserved end residues are part of each CDR3. The D gene is left open where the match is weak. A row's size may be missing; if present it is once, few, many or a size class.

TRBJ2-7 | few | TRBV5-1 | TRBD2 | TGCGCCAGCAGCGCGACTAGCGGGGCTCTCTACGAGCAGTACTTC | CASSATSGALYEQYF
TRBJ1-2 | few | TRBV27 | NA | TGTGCCAGCAGGGGGGAGTCGTGGTATGGCTACACCTTC | CASRGESWYGYTF
TRBJ1-1 | many | TRBV5-1 | NA | TGCGCCAGCAGCTACCACCAACAGACCCGTGAAGCTTTCTTT | CASSYHQQTREAFF
TRBJ2-1 | NA | TRBV10-2 | TRBD2 | TGCGCCAGCAGGTTAGCGGGATTATACAATGAGCAGTTCTTC | CASRLAGLYNEQFF
TRBJ2-7 | NA | TRBV4-1 | TRBD1 | TGCGCCAGCAGCCCATCCCGACAGGGGAGCTCCTACGAGCAGTACTTC | CASSPSRQGSSYEQYF
TRBJ1-1 | few | TRBV20-1 | NA | TGCAGTGCTAGTCCCGCCGTCGGGGGGTCGAGAGCTTTCTTT | CSASPAVGGSRAFF
TRBJ2-5 | few | TRBV6-1 | TRBD2 | TGTGCCAGCGGAACCGGGACTATGGGGACCCAGTACTTC | CASGTGTMGTQYF
TRBJ2-2 | NA | TRBV10-3 | TRBD1 | TGTGCCATCAGCCCCGGACAGGGTCGCACCGGGGAGCTGTTTTTT | CAISPGQGRTGELFF
TRBJ2-6 | few | TRBV11-2 | NA | TGTGCCAGCAGCTTAAGGTCAGGGGTCTCTGGGGCCAACGTCCTGACTTTC | CASSLRSGVSGANVLTF
TRBJ1-1 | many | TRBV7-9 | NA | TGTGCCAGCAGCTTAGTGAGGGGCTGGAACACTGAAGCTTTCTTT | CASSLVRGWNTEAFF
TRBJ1-1 | few | TRBV18 | NA | TGTGCCAGCTCAACTAGTACAGGGAGAGTCAACACTGAAGCTTTCTTT | CASSTSTGRVNTEAFF
TRBJ2-1 | many | TRBV6-5 | NA | TGTGCCAGCAGTTACTCCTCGCCGGGGAGTAAGGATGAGCAGTTCTTC | CASSYSSPGSKDEQFF
TRBJ1-5 | few | TRBV15 | NA | TGTGCCACCAGCAGAGACGAGACAATTAGCCAGCCCCAGCATTTT | CATSRDETISQPQHF
TRBJ2-7 | NA | TRBV4-3 | NA | TGCGCCAGCAGCCAAGATCGGAGCGCAGTCTACGAGCAGTACTTC | CASSQDRSAVYEQYF
TRBJ2-2 | NA | TRBV20-1 | NA | TGCAGTGCTCTTGGGACATCGATCGGGGAGCTGTTTTTT | CSALGTSIGELFF